These 30 T cell receptor beta chains were sequenced from one sample in a study of graft-versus-host responses after intestinal transplantation. Profiling relied on immunoSEQ multiplex PCR, and the TCRdb table lists in-frame clones only, not all of them. Of under 30,000 clones listed, approximately 93% are singletons. The sample consisted of PBMCs, taken 18 days after transplant. The receptors were sampled from a human patient who received an intestinal transplant, so some T cells may come from the graft donor.

The CDR3 loop reads CASSSRGSGGSDTQYF. CDR3 bases: TGTGCCAGCAGCTCCAGGGGTAGCGGGGGGTCAGATACGCAGTATTTT. This rearrangement joins TRBV5-4 to TRBJ2-3, with 10 bases aligning to TRBD2. The CDR3 is 16 residues long. Germline CDR1 reads SGHNT; CDR2 reads YYREEE (reference sequence). V lost 3 bases to trimming and J lost 4 bases; unmatched junction nucleotides: 8.

This chain connects TRBV7-8 to TRBJ2-7, with 13 nucleotides matching TRBD2. CDR3 length: 16 amino acids. V lost 3 bases to trimming and J lost 4 bases; unmatched junction nucleotides: 6. Germline V lookup: CDR1 SGHVS, CDR2 FQNEAQ. The CDR3 loop reads CASSFPLAGGLYEQYF. CDR3 sequence (DNA): TGTGCCAGCAGCTTCCCACTAGCGGGGGGGCTGTACGAGCAGTACTTC.

The rearrangement links TRBV4-1 to TRBJ2-7; 12 bases agree with TRBD1. Losses at the gene ends were 4 bases for V and 0 bases for J; bases not matched to a gene: 4. Germline assignment: CDR1 MGHRA and CDR2 YSYEKL. This CDR3 spans 16 amino acids. The CDR3, as DNA: TGCGCCAGCAGCCCGGGACAGGGGGCGTTCTCCTACGAGCAGTACTTC. It encodes CASSPGQGAFSYEQYF.

The chain recombines TRBV10-3 with TRBJ1-2, with D perhaps TRBD1 (5 bases). The germline V gene encodes CDR1 ENHRY and CDR2 SYGVKD. This CDR3 comprises 17 residues. V was pared by 0 bases and J by 0 bases, with 14 bases between. The CDR3: CAISESAGSMTNYGYTF. CDR3 coding DNA: TGTGCCATCAGTGAGTCCGCAGGGTCGATGACTAACTATGGCTACACCTTC.

The chain couples TRBV7-2 to TRBJ1-3; D is ambiguous. Germline loops: CDR1 SGHTA, CDR2 FQGNSA. Trimming took off 1 base at V and 4 bases at J, with 14 bases between the two ends. This CDR3 is built from 16 residues. CDR3 bases: TGTGCCAGCAGCTTAGGCGTCCTGGGATCAGGAAACACCATATATTTT. It is translated as CASSLGVLGSGNTIYF.

The V and J genes are TRBV19 and TRBJ2-3; 8 positions agree with TRBD1. With V trimmed by 5 bases and J by 2 bases, 9 bases remained unmatched. Germline-derived CDR1 and CDR2 are LNHDA and SQIVND (reference sequence). This CDR3 has 16 amino acids. CDR3 in amino acids: CASSVRTGGITDTQYF. The CDR3 DNA follows: TGTGCCAGTAGTGTTCGTACAGGGGGTATCACAGATACGCAGTATTTT.

This chain links TRBV2 with TRBJ2-3; D might be TRBD2 (6 bases). The germline gives CDR1 SNHLY, CDR2 FYNNEI. The V end lost 1 base, the J end lost 2 bases, and 10 bases lay between the germline ends. CDR3 length equals 15 residues. CDR3 nucleotide sequence: TGTGCCAGCAGTGAAGGGAGGGCCCCCACAGATACGCAGTATTTT. Its protein is CASSEGRAPTDTQYF.

V usage is TRBV6-5 and J usage is TRBJ2-2, with 10 bases identical to TRBD1. The germline CDR1 and CDR2 sequences are MNHEY and SVGAGI. After removal of 5 bases from V and 5 bases from J, the junction contained 2 bases not matched to a gene. This CDR3 is built from 14 residues. The DNA of the CDR3 is TGTGCCAGCAGTCGACAGGGGGCGACCGGGGAGCTGTTTTTT. It translates to CASSRQGATGELFF.

V usage is TRBV19 and J usage is TRBJ2-7; TRBD2 aligns across 8 bases. The ends lost 5 bases at V and 5 bases at J; junction bases unmatched: 11. The CDR3 contains 15 residues. Per germline, CDR1 LNHDA and CDR2 SQIVND (reference sequence). The CDR3 coding sequence is TGTGCCAGTAGTTCACGGGAGGGACCCCGTGACGAGCAGTACTTC. Amino acid sequence: CASSSREGPRDEQYF.

V gene TRBV4-1 combines with J gene TRBJ1-1; D is uncertain. The CDR3 consists of 15 residues. Germline CDR1 MGHRA, CDR2 YSYEKL. The ends were cut back, 4 bases at V and 4 bases at J, with 16 bases in the middle. CDR3 DNA sequence: TGCGCCAGCAGCCCCTTAGGCACAGTTAGCACTGAAGCTTTCTTT. Its translation: CASSPLGTVSTEAFF.

V gene TRBV30 combines with J gene TRBJ1-2, with D unclear. V was shortened by 4 bases and J by 3 bases, with 9 bases between the two germline ends. This CDR3 spans 12 amino acids. Germline assignment: CDR1 GTSNPN and CDR2 SVGIG (reference sequence). Here the CDR3 DNA reads TGTGCCTGGAACGCAGCTGACTATGGCTACACCTTC. This codes for CAWNAADYGYTF.

V and J are TRBV7-8 and TRBJ1-2; D ambiguous. Trimming pared 4 bases from V and 8 bases from J, leaving 14 bases between. Germline lookup yields CDR1 SGHVS and CDR2 FQNEAQ. The CDR3 has 13 amino acids. CDR3 bases: TGTGCCAGCAGCTATTATGGAGGGTCCGGCTACACCTTC. The encoded protein is CASSYYGGSGYTF.

This chain connects TRBV2 to TRBJ2-3; 11 bases line up with TRBD2. The CDR3 extends over 15 amino acids. Germline V gene lookup returns CDR1 SNHLY and CDR2 FYNNEI. The V gene end was trimmed by 3 bases and the J gene end by 5 bases; junction bases not matched to a gene: 4. CDR3 residues: CASSDVAGGGDTQYF. The DNA for the CDR3 is TGTGCCAGCAGTGACGTAGCGGGGGGGGGAGATACGCAGTATTTT. Full variable domain (remainder filled in from reference TRBV2 and TRBJ2-3): EPEVTQTPSHQVTQMGQEVILRCVPISNHLYFYWYRQILGQKVEFLVSFYNNEISEKSEIFDDQFSVERPDGSNFTLKIRSTKLEDSAMYFCASSDVAGGGDTQYFGPGTRLTVL.

The chain couples TRBV7-8 to TRBJ2-1, with a tentative D call TRBD2 (5 bases). Germline V gene lookup returns CDR1 SGHVS and CDR2 FQNEAQ. V gave up 5 bases and J gave up 10 bases, with 12 bases separating them. The CDR3 runs to 12 residues. The CDR3 sequence: CASSQRDFEQFF. As DNA, the CDR3 is TGTGCCAGCAGCCAACGGGATTTCGAGCAGTTCTTC.

The chain has TRBV25-1 and TRBJ2-1; 11 nucleotides agree with TRBD1. Unmatched junction bases numbered 5, after V lost 5 bases and J lost 8 bases. This CDR3 is built from 14 residues. Per the germline V gene, CDR1 is MGHDK and CDR2 is SYGVNS. The CDR3 protein is CASSLGQGVDEQFF. Here the CDR3 DNA reads TGTGCCAGCAGTCTGGGACAGGGGGTGGATGAGCAGTTCTTC. Combining the CDR3 with reference TRBV25-1 and TRBJ2-1 gives the whole variable domain EADIYQTPRYLVIGTGKKITLECSQTMGHDKMYWYQQDPGMELHLIHYSYGVNSTEKGDLSSESTVSRIRTEHFPLTLESARPSHTSQYLCASSLGQGVDEQFFGPGTRLTVL.

The genes are TRBV6-1 and TRBJ1-2; D is undetermined. The V gene lost 3 bases and the J gene lost 8 bases, with 10 bases spanning the gap. This CDR3 is built from 12 residues. Germline CDR1 MNHNS, CDR2 SASEGT. In DNA form, the CDR3 reads TGTGCCAGCAGTGATTCTGGGTACGGCTACACCTTC. Encoded protein: CASSDSGYGYTF.

The chain joins TRBV7-9 to TRBJ2-1; no definite D call. This CDR3 has 18 amino acids. In germline, CDR1 is SEHNR, CDR2 FQNEAQ (reference sequence). Trimming removed 7 bases from V and 0 bases from J, with 22 bases in between. The CDR3 DNA is TGTGCCAGCAACGTTTACTGGGCGGCAAACTACTCCTACAATGAGCAGTTCTTC. Protein product: CASNVYWAANYSYNEQFF.

The genes are TRBV11-2 and TRBJ2-5; TRBD2 agrees at 10 bases. V lost 5 bases to trimming and J lost 4 bases; unmatched junction nucleotides: 7. Germline V gene lookup returns CDR1 SGHAT and CDR2 FQNNGV. This CDR3 has 15 amino acids. CDR3 DNA sequence: TGTGCCAGCAGCGCAGCGGGGGGGCTAGGAGAGACCCAGTACTTC. It codes for CASSAAGGLGETQYF.

Concerning this clone: Compared with germline, one end of the junction differs, possibly owing to a read error. This chain connects TRBV6-5 to TRBJ1-1; D not certain. The germline V gene has CDR1 MNHEY and CDR2 SVGAGI. This CDR3 spans 14 amino acids. CDR3 sequence reads: CASSPYSSGTETFF. The CDR3 DNA reads TGTGCCAGCAGTCCCTACAGTAGTGGCACTGAAACTTTCTTT.

The chain recombines TRBV27 with TRBJ1-1; D remains unclear. Germline V gene lookup returns CDR1 MNHEY and CDR2 SMNVEV (reference sequence). The V end was cut by 5 bases, the J end by 1 base, with 8 bases between. This CDR3 contains 13 residues. CDR3 protein: CASSTTWNTEAFF. CDR3 nucleotide sequence: TGTGCCAGCAGTACAACGTGGAACACTGAAGCTTTCTTT.

The chain has TRBV4-1 and TRBJ2-7; D may be TRBD1 (5 bases). V gave up 4 bases and J gave up 4 bases, with 17 bases separating them. The CDR3 covers 15 residues. CDR1 and CDR2 (germline): MGHRA, YSYEKL. CDR3 in DNA: TGCGCCAGCAGCCCACCTTCAACAGGATTATACGAGCAGTACTTC. This codes for CASSPPSTGLYEQYF.

For the CDR3, the DNA is TGTGCCTGGAGTGTAGCGGGATTAACAGATACGCAGTATTTT. This encodes CAWSVAGLTDTQYF. The chain couples TRBV30 to TRBJ2-3, with 7 nucleotides matching TRBD2. Germline V gene sequence: CDR1 GTSNPN, CDR2 SVGIG (reference sequence). Trimming took 0 bases from V and 3 from J; bases not matched to a gene: 3. CDR3 size: 14 residues.

The genes are TRBV6-5 and TRBJ1-6, with D possibly matching TRBD1 (5 bases). V was trimmed by 5 bases and J by 7 bases, leaving 9 bases between them. This CDR3 is built from 13 residues. CDR1 is MNHEY and CDR2 is SVGAGI in the germline V gene. Written as DNA, the CDR3 is TGTGCCAGCAGTGAAAGGGACAATTCACCCCTCCACTTT. Protein sequence: CASSERDNSPLHF.

V gene TRBV7-8 combines with J gene TRBJ2-1; 8 bases are shared with TRBD1. Germline V gene sequence: CDR1 SGHVS, CDR2 FQNEAQ. This CDR3 comprises 18 residues. The V and J ends lost 1 base and 5 bases, in that order; junction bases with no gene match: 13. The CDR3 here is CASSLGWNLGQDDNEQFF. For the CDR3, the DNA is TGTGCCAGCAGCTTAGGATGGAATCTGGGACAGGACGACAATGAGCAGTTCTTC.

V gene TRBV5-1 combines with J gene TRBJ2-6, with D tentatively TRBD1 (6 bases). CDR1 SGHRS and CDR2 YFSETQ come from the germline V gene. The length of the CDR3 is 16 residues. V lost 0 bases to trimming and J lost 5 bases, with 12 bases between them. The CDR3 coding sequence is TGCGCCAGCAGCTTGGCCCGGGACACTCGGGCCAACGTCCTGACTTTC. Protein sequence: CASSLARDTRANVLTF.

The chain links TRBV6-1 to TRBJ1-1; D is ambiguous. Trimming cost V 2 bases and J 11 bases, with 18 bases left between them. This CDR3 is 14 amino acids long. Germline assignment: CDR1 MNHNS and CDR2 SASEGT. For the CDR3, the DNA is TGTGCCAGCAGTGAAAAGGCGATGATCGGGGAGGCTTTCTTT. Encoded protein: CASSEKAMIGEAFF.

The V gene is TRBV5-1, the J gene TRBJ2-7; D not certain. This CDR3 comprises 13 residues. Germline-derived CDR1 and CDR2 are SGHRS and YFSETQ. Trimming shortened V by 0 bases and J by 5 bases, and 9 bases separated the two germline ends. This CDR3 reads CASSLGKDHEQYF. In DNA form, the CDR3 reads TGCGCCAGCAGCTTGGGCAAGGACCACGAGCAGTACTTC.

This chain links TRBV11-2 with TRBJ1-2; TRBD1 agrees at 10 bases. Trimming removed 6 bases from V and 3 bases from J; junction bases left unmatched: 13. CDR1 and CDR2 (germline): SGHAT, FQNNGV. The CDR3 sequence is 17 residues long. The CDR3, as DNA: TGTGCCAGCAGAAAACTCGGGACAGGGGATTTGGACTATGGCTACACCTTC. Protein product: CASRKLGTGDLDYGYTF. The full variable domain, completed using reference TRBV11-2 and TRBJ1-2, is EAGVAQSPRYKIIEKRQSVAFWCNPISGHATLYWYQQILGQGPKLLIQFQNNGVVDDSQLPKDRFSAERLKGVDSTLKIQPAKLEDSAVYLCASRKLGTGDLDYGYTFGSGTRLTVV.

The genes are TRBV5-1 and TRBJ2-7; D might be TRBD1 (6 bases). Germline V gives CDR1 SGHRS, CDR2 YFSETQ. The CDR3 sequence is 15 residues long. The ends were cut back, 3 bases at V and 4 bases at J, with 17 bases in the middle. CDR3 sequence (DNA): TGCGCCAGCAGCTCGGGACACTCGACCTCTTACGAGCAGTACTTC. Its protein product is CASSSGHSTSYEQYF. The variable domain in full, completed from reference TRBV5-1 and TRBJ2-7, reads KAGVTQTPRYLIKTRGQQVTLSCSPISGHRSVSWYQQTPGQGLQFLFEYFSETQRNKGNFPGRFSGRQFSNSRSEMNVSTLELGDSALYLCASSSGHSTSYEQYFGPGTRLTVT.

The chain combines TRBV5-1 with TRBJ1-1; a weak D match, TRBD1 (5 bases). The CDR3 runs to 15 residues. The germline CDR1 and CDR2 sequences are SGHRS and YFSETQ. Trimming removed 0 bases from V and 1 base from J, with 10 bases in between. Here the CDR3 reads CASSLAERGNTEAFF. CDR3 coding DNA: TGCGCCAGCAGCTTGGCAGAGAGGGGGAACACTGAAGCTTTCTTT.